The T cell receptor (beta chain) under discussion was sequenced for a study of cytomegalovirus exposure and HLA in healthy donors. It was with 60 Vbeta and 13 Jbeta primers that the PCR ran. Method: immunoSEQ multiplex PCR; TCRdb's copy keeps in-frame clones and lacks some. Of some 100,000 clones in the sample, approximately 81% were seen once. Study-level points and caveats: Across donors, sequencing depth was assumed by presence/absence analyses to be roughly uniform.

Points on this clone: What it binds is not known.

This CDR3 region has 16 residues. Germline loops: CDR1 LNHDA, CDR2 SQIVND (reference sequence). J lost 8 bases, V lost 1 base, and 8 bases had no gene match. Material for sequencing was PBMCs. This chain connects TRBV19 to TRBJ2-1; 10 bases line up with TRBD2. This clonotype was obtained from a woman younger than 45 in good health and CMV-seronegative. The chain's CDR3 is CASSIVLRAGGHEQFF. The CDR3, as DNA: TGTGCCAGTAGTATAGTACTCCGAGCGGGAGGGCATGAGCAGTTCTTC.